The rows below give T cell receptor beta chains drawn from one sample of a study of Graves' ophthalmopathy and Graves' hyperthyroidism. MiXCR, run by TCRdb on the multiplex PCR reads, gives a single entry per CDR3 protein. Seen here are 500,000 to 800,000 distinct CDR3 sequences, about 38% observed once, and the top ten hold around 3.3%. The sequenced material came from peripheral blood. These receptors were taken from an adult man with Graves' ophthalmopathy. CDR3s include the opening cysteine and the closing phenylalanine or tryptophan. A D gene is named only where the DNA matches it firmly. Not all rows give a size; the values are once, few, many and, for expanded clones, a class.

v_gene	abundance	j_gene	d_gene	CDR3aa	CDR3nt
TRBV6-2/TRBV6-3	-	TRBJ2-7	-	CASSIIKYEQYF	TGTGCCAGCAGTATCATTAAATACGAGCAGTACTTC
TRBV15	many	TRBJ2-5	-	CATSIFGVEETQYF	TGTGCCACCAGCATTTTCGGCGTAGAAGAGACCCAGTACTTC
TRBV7-6	many	TRBJ2-5	-	CASSLEASAGYQETQYF	TGTGCCAGCAGCTTAGAGGCGTCCGCCGGGTACCAAGAGACCCAGTACTTC
TRBV20-1	many	TRBJ2-7	-	CSARPRDSYEQYF	TGCAGTGCTAGGCCCCGAGACAGTTACGAGCAGTACTTC
TRBV20-1	-	TRBJ1-1	TRBD1	CSARGDRGDTEAFF	TGCAGTGCTAGAGGAGACAGGGGAGATACTGAAGCTTTCTTT
TRBV25-1	-	TRBJ2-1	-	CASSEQGPIDEQFF	TGTGCCAGCAGTGAGCAGGGGCCCATCGATGAGCAGTTCTTC
TRBV10-2	-	TRBJ2-5	-	CASSDSGGETQYF	TGCGCCAGCAGTGACTCAGGGGGGGAGACCCAGTACTTC
TRBV19	many	TRBJ2-7	TRBD2	CASSVAGGVYEQYF	TGTGCCAGTAGTGTTGCGGGAGGCGTCTACGAGCAGTACTTC
TRBV12-3/TRBV12-4	many	TRBJ1-2	TRBD1	CASTLSDRAYGYTF	TGTGCCAGCACCTTATCCGACAGGGCCTATGGCTACACCTTC
TRBV7-9	many	TRBJ2-5	TRBD2	CASSALAGAQETQYF	TGTGCCAGCAGCGCGCTAGCGGGGGCACAAGAGACCCAGTACTTC
TRBV7-2	many	TRBJ1-5	TRBD1	CASSLVDRGYQPQHF	TGTGCCAGCAGCTTAGTGGACAGGGGGTATCAGCCCCAGCATTTT
TRBV20-1	many	TRBJ1-6	-	CSARQGPYNSPLHF	TGCAGTGCTAGACAGGGCCCCTATAATTCACCCCTCCACTTT
TRBV20-1	-	TRBJ1-4	-	CSARGIYLEGARNWNEKLFF	TGCAGTGCTAGAGGAATTTACTTGGAGGGTGCTAGGAACTGGAATGAAAAACTGTTTTTT
TRBV7-2	many	TRBJ2-7	TRBD2	CASSSRPGLAGGEQYF	TGTGCCAGCAGCTCAAGGCCGGGACTAGCGGGAGGGGAGCAGTACTTC
TRBV6-5	many	TRBJ1-2	-	CASSYSATVQGYTF	TGTGCCAGCAGTTACTCGGCGACAGTCCAGGGCTACACCTTC
TRBV2	-	TRBJ2-5	-	CASSVGDRASGRGKETQYF	TGTGCCAGCAGCGTAGGGGACAGGGCCAGCGGGAGGGGGAAAGAGACCCAGTACTTC
TRBV30	-	TRBJ1-2	-	CAWSGTLKNYGYTF	TGTGCCTGGAGCGGGACCTTGAAAAACTATGGCTACACCTTC
TRBV10-2	-	TRBJ1-1	TRBD1	CAGGQGIDRGEAFF	TGCGCCGGAGGACAGGGGATTGACAGGGGTGAAGCTTTCTTT
TRBV4-3	-	TRBJ1-5	TRBD1	CASSQERTGVQPQHF	TGCGCCAGCAGCCAAGAGAGGACAGGGGTTCAGCCCCAGCATTTT
TRBV7-2	-	TRBJ1-3	TRBD1	CASSLEAGGRNTIYF	TGTGCCAGCAGCTTAGAGGCAGGGGGAAGAAACACCATATATTTT
TRBV7-2	many	TRBJ2-6	-	CASSRDLSGANVLTF	TGTGCCAGCAGCCGGGACCTCTCTGGGGCCAACGTCCTGACTTTC
TRBV29-1	-	TRBJ1-2	-	CSVESGYTF	TGCAGCGTTGAAAGCGGCTACACCTTC
TRBV20-1	-	TRBJ2-7	TRBD2	CSARDLAGSSYEQYF	TGCAGTGCTAGAGATCTAGCGGGGAGCTCCTACGAGCAGTACTTC
TRBV18	few	TRBJ2-7	-	CASSRQEGSEQYF	TGTGCCAGCTCACGACAGGAGGGTTCCGAGCAGTACTTC
TRBV19	many	TRBJ1-1	-	CASLPEATMNTEAFF	TGTGCCAGTTTACCCGAGGCGACTATGAACACTGAAGCTTTCTTT
TRBV7-7	-	TRBJ2-7	TRBD2	CASSPFGHSGAYEQYF	TGCGCCAGCAGCCCGTTCGGGCACAGCGGGGCCTACGAGCAGTACTTC
TRBV19	-	TRBJ1-1	TRBD1	CASTSLGTAEAFF	TGTGCCAGTACTTCTCTCGGGACAGCTGAAGCTTTCTTT
TRBV7-2	-	TRBJ2-5	TRBD2	CASSLAGRVEETQYF	TGTGCCAGCAGCTTAGCCGGGAGGGTCGAAGAGACCCAGTACTTC
TRBV7-6	many	TRBJ2-2	TRBD1	CASSEGAGYTGELFF	TGTGCCAGCAGCGAGGGGGCAGGATACACCGGGGAGCTGTTTTTT
TRBV6-5	-	TRBJ2-6	TRBD1	CASSDGQGSSGANVLTF	TGTGCCAGCTCTGACGGACAGGGTAGCTCTGGAGCCAACGTCCTGACTTTC
TRBV15	-	TRBJ1-1	-	CATSRDRGERASAEDFF	TGTGCCACCAGCAGAGATCGGGGGGAGAGGGCGTCCGCTGAAGATTTCTTT
TRBV27	few	TRBJ2-7	TRBD2	CATSGGQEQYF	TGTGCCACCTCGGGGGGGCAAGAGCAGTACTTC
TRBV6-1	many	TRBJ2-5	-	CASSEVWVIGQETQYF	TGTGCCAGCAGTGAAGTTTGGGTCATAGGTCAAGAGACCCAGTACTTC
TRBV4-2	few	TRBJ2-7	TRBD2	CASSPAVAGVSSYEQYF	TGTGCCAGCAGCCCTGCGGTAGCGGGAGTTTCTTCCTACGAGCAGTACTTC
TRBV12-3/TRBV12-4	-	TRBJ1-1	-	CASSSVGASPEAFF	TGTGCCAGCAGTTCCGTTGGGGCGTCTCCTGAAGCTTTCTTT
TRBV24-1	-	TRBJ1-1	-	CATGGRRDTEAFF	TGTGCCACCGGGGGACGGAGAGACACTGAAGCTTTCTTT
TRBV7-6	many	TRBJ1-2	-	CASSSRRGSDYGYTF	TGTGCCAGCAGCTCTCGGAGGGGGTCTGATTATGGCTACACCTTC
TRBV15	-	TRBJ2-5	-	CATSSPRTGVETQYF	TGTGCCACCAGCAGCCCCCGGACGGGGGTGGAGACCCAGTACTTC
TRBV30	-	TRBJ1-3	-	CAWSKGPSGNTIYF	TGTGCCTGGAGTAAGGGTCCATCTGGAAACACCATATATTTT
TRBV12-3/TRBV12-4	-	TRBJ1-1	-	CASSPRRGSTEAFF	TGTGCCAGCAGTCCCCGAAGGGGATCCACTGAAGCTTTCTTT
TRBV19	many	TRBJ1-2	-	CASSIETGSHGYTF	TGTGCCAGTAGTATAGAAACGGGGAGTCATGGCTACACCTTC
TRBV4-3	-	TRBJ1-5	TRBD1	CASSRLPRGTEARQPQHF	TGCGCCAGCAGCCGCCTTCCCCGGGGGACAGAGGCGCGTCAGCCCCAGCATTTT